This passage covers 22 T cell receptor beta chains from one sample sequenced in a study of T cell clonotyping in hematopoietic cell transplantation. The assay was immunoSEQ multiplex PCR, and TCRdb's table has in-frame clones only and misses some. There are around 15,000 clones in the sample; 85% occur only once, and roughly 4.2% lies in the top ten. Sequences were derived from PBMCs, sampled 100 days after allogeneic stem cell transplant. All receptors derive from a male patient aged 60-70 years who had an allogeneic stem cell transplant from a related donor, so the T cells may come from the graft donor. Some clones in this sample may be carry-over from other donors' samples.

This chain links TRBV7-2 with TRBJ1-4; 7 bases align to TRBD1. The CDR3 runs to 14 residues. V was pared by 1 base and J by 5 bases, with 1 base of the junction left unmatched. The germline CDR1 and CDR2 sequences are SGHTA and FQGNSA. DNA for the CDR3: TGTGCCAGCAGCTTAGTAGGGGGCAATGAAAAACTGTTTTTT. This sequence encodes CASSLVGGNEKLFF.

The V gene is TRBV6-1, the J gene TRBJ2-1; D unclear. Trimming shortened V by 5 bases and J by 8 bases, and 10 bases separated the two germline ends. The CDR3 spans 12 residues. Germline V lookup: CDR1 MNHNS, CDR2 SASEGT. The CDR3 protein is CASSPGIDEQFF. Written as DNA, the CDR3 is TGTGCCAGCAGTCCTGGGATAGATGAGCAGTTCTTC.

This chain joins TRBV2 and TRBJ2-5; D remains unclear. Germline V CDR1 and CDR2: SNHLY, FYNNEI. Trimming pared 5 bases from V and 1 base from J, leaving 17 bases between. The CDR3 consists of 16 residues. The CDR3 reads CASSRRNPHRQETQYF. CDR3 DNA: TGTGCCAGCAGTCGACGGAATCCGCACCGCCAAGAGACCCAGTACTTC.

DNA for the CDR3: TGTGCCAGCAGCTTGGACAGGGGCGGCGGAAAACTGTTTTTT. It specifies CASSLDRGGGKLFF. The rearrangement links TRBV5-6 to TRBJ1-4, with TRBD1 identical over 7 bases. Trimming at V came to 0 bases and at J to 10 bases, leaving 6 bases not matched to a gene. Germline CDR1 SGHDT, CDR2 YYEEEE. The CDR3 totals 14 residues. Filled out from reference TRBV5-6 and TRBJ1-4, the complete variable domain reads DAGVTQSPTHLIKTRGQQVTLRCSPKSGHDTVSWYQQALGQGPQFIFQYYEEEERQRGNFPDRFSGHQFPNYSSELNVNALLLGDSALYLCASSLDRGGGKLFFGSGTQLSVL.

The chain has TRBV5-6 and TRBJ2-1; D is perhaps TRBD1 (5 bases). Germline V gene data show CDR1 as SGHDT and CDR2 as YYEEEE. The CDR3 is 14 amino acids. Trimming removed 2 bases from V and 3 bases from J, with 9 bases in between. CDR3 in amino acids: CASSFPGYYNEQFF. CDR3 DNA sequence: TGTGCCAGCAGCTTTCCAGGGTACTACAATGAGCAGTTCTTC.

The V and J genes are TRBV5-8 and TRBJ2-7; TRBD1 matches 7 bases. The CDR3 sequence is 14 residues long. J lost 6 bases, V lost 4 bases, and 10 bases had no gene match. The V gene's germline CDR1 is SGHTS and CDR2 YDEGEE. In DNA, the CDR3 is TGTGCCAGCAGCAACAGGGGACCCGGTCTCGAGCAGTACTTC. It codes for CASSNRGPGLEQYF.

The CDR3, as DNA: TGTGCCAGTAGTGCCCCAACAGGGGGCCATGGCTACACCTTC. Amino acid sequence: CASSAPTGGHGYTF. This chain connects TRBV19 to TRBJ1-2; TRBD1 aligns across 9 bases. Trimming removed 5 bases from V and 6 bases from J; junction bases left unmatched: 7. Germline V gene sequence: CDR1 LNHDA, CDR2 SQIVND (reference sequence). CDR3 size: 14 residues.

In its sample, this clone was seen once. The chain is built from TRBV4-2 and TRBJ1-2, with 9 bases fitting TRBD1. The CDR3 length is 14 residues. The germline V gene encodes CDR1 LGHNA and CDR2 YNFKEQ. V shed 0 bases, J shed 8 bases, and the junction held 4 bases outside the gene matches. This CDR3 reads CASSQEQGARGYTF. The CDR3 coding sequence is TGTGCCAGCAGCCAAGAACAGGGGGCGAGGGGCTACACCTTC.

This chain links TRBV7-2 with TRBJ1-2, with D unresolved. CDR3 size: 14 residues. Germline V CDR1 and CDR2: SGHTA, FQGNSA. The ends were cut back, 5 bases at V and 2 bases at J, with 12 bases in the middle. Written as DNA, the CDR3 is TGTGCCAGCAGCCGGAGTTCGGACAACTATGGCTACACCTTC. Translating gives CASSRSSDNYGYTF.

This clone was counted a single time. The J gene is TRBJ2-5, the V gene TRBV7-3, with TRBD2 matching over 12 bases. CDR3 length equals 13 residues. Trimming at V came to 2 bases and at J to 10 bases, leaving 2 bases not matched to a gene. Per germline, CDR1 SGHTA and CDR2 FQGTGA. The chain's CDR3 is CASSLGLAGNQYF. CDR3 in DNA: TGTGCCAGCAGCTTAGGACTAGCGGGAAACCAGTACTTC. Variable domain in full (rest from reference TRBV7-3 and TRBJ2-5): GAGVSQTPSNKVTEKGKYVELRCDPISGHTALYWYRQSLGQGPEFLIYFQGTGAADDSGLPNDRFFAVRPEGSVSTLKIQRTERGDSAVYLCASSLGLAGNQYFGPGTRLLVL.

The chain combines TRBV11-2 with TRBJ2-5; maybe TRBD2 (6 bases). CDR3 length: 15 residues. The germline CDR1 and CDR2 sequences are SGHAT and FQNNGV. V lost 5 bases, J lost 2 bases, and 15 bases lay in between. CDR3 residues: CASSRTGTLQETQYF. The CDR3 coding sequence is TGTGCCAGCAGCCGCACCGGGACTTTACAAGAGACCCAGTACTTC.

The chain joins TRBV5-8 to TRBJ2-2; 10 bases align to TRBD2. The CDR3 has 15 amino acids. Germline-derived CDR1 and CDR2 are SGHTS and YDEGEE. The V and J ends lost 6 bases and 6 bases, in that order; junction bases with no gene match: 8. The CDR3 DNA sequence: TGTGCCAGCAACTCACCGGGACTAGCGTCCGGGGAGCTGTTTTTT. This gives the protein CASNSPGLASGELFF.

The CDR3: CASSRDRITNTEAFF. The CDR3 DNA sequence: TGTGCCAGCAGCCGGGACAGAATAACGAACACTGAAGCTTTCTTT. This sequence joins TRBV7-3 and TRBJ1-1; 7 positions agree with TRBD1. Looked up from germline, CDR1 is SGHTA and CDR2 is FQGTGA. Trimming removed 5 bases from V and 1 base from J; junction bases left unmatched: 7. The CDR3 covers 15 residues.

The chain uses TRBV30 and TRBJ2-1; possibly TRBD1 or TRBD2 for D (6 bases each). V shed 5 bases and J shed 5 bases, with 22 bases lying between them. Germline V gene sequence: CDR1 GTSNPN, CDR2 SVGIG (reference sequence). The CDR3 length is 16 residues. The CDR3 loop is CAWETEGGIMDNEQFF. The CDR3 coding sequence is TGTGCCTGGGAAACAGAGGGGGGTATTATGGACAATGAGCAGTTCTTC.

The chain joins TRBV28 to TRBJ2-3; the D is unclear. This CDR3 region has 12 residues. V was cut by 6 bases and J by 10 bases, with 14 bases left in between. The germline CDR1 and CDR2 sequences are MDHEN and SYDVKM. The CDR3 spells CASSRSNRPQYF. CDR3 bases: TGTGCCAGCAGCCGTAGCAATCGGCCGCAGTATTTT.

This clone was seen a handful of times. The rearrangement joins TRBV5-6 to TRBJ1-4; the D is unclear. CDR1 and CDR2 from the germline V gene are SGHDT and YYEEEE. Deletions cut 3 bases from V and 8 bases from J, with 5 bases between. CDR3 size: 11 residues. CDR3 DNA: TGTGCCAGCAGCTCCGGGGAAAAACTGTTTTTT. This sequence encodes CASSSGEKLFF. Full variable domain (missing parts from reference TRBV5-6 and TRBJ1-4): DAGVTQSPTHLIKTRGQQVTLRCSPKSGHDTVSWYQQALGQGPQFIFQYYEEEERQRGNFPDRFSGHQFPNYSSELNVNALLLGDSALYLCASSSGEKLFFGSGTQLSVL.

This chain links TRBV4-3 with TRBJ1-2; TRBD1 matches at 7 bases. Germline loops: CDR1 LGHNA, CDR2 YSLEER. J gave up 8 bases and V 5 bases, and 8 bases lay outside the gene matches. The CDR3 is 13 amino acids. The chain's CDR3 is CASSSIGGAGYTF. The CDR3, as DNA: TGCGCCAGCAGCTCTATAGGGGGCGCGGGCTACACCTTC.

For the CDR3, the DNA is TGTGCCAGCAGCTTACGATCGGGACTAGCGGGGACCCCCCAAGAGACCCAGTACTTC. Its protein product is CASSLRSGLAGTPQETQYF. This rearrangement joins TRBV7-2 to TRBJ2-5, with 13 nucleotides matching TRBD2. V gave up 2 bases and J gave up 1 base; unmatched junction bases: 10. Germline CDR1 reads SGHTA; CDR2 reads FQGNSA. The CDR3 extends over 19 amino acids.

V usage is TRBV30 and J usage is TRBJ2-5, with TRBD1 matching 11 bases. The CDR3 loop spans 15 amino acids. Germline values: CDR1 GTSNPN, CDR2 SVGIG (reference sequence). With 1 base clipped from V and 5 bases from J, the junction kept 6 bases outside the gene matches. In DNA form, the CDR3 reads TGTGCCTGGAGTGCCCGGACAGGGGGCCACGAGACCCAGTACTTC. Its protein product is CAWSARTGGHETQYF.

On this clone itself: The CDR3 end shows no conserved phenylalanine or tryptophan, and so a read error is likely. The DNA is left out, because the CDR3 cannot be placed on it with certainty; the CDR3 is given as TCRdb lists it. The CDR3 reads CASSQSFLTPPPHEPKNKSNLKRG. The rearrangement links TRBV23-1 to TRBJ2-7; the D call TRBD2 from the table was never checked on the DNA. TRBV23-1 counts as an open reading frame of uncertain function. The CDR3 is 24 residues long, counting both termini.

The rearrangement links TRBV20-1 to TRBJ1-1; D is unclear. V was shortened by 4 bases and J by 1 base, with 4 bases between the two germline ends. The CDR3 has 11 amino acids. Germline V gene data show CDR1 as DFQATT and CDR2 as SNEGSKA (reference sequence). The CDR3 nucleotides are TGCAGTGCTATTCAGAACACTGAAGCTTTCTTT. Amino acid sequence: CSAIQNTEAFF.

V usage is TRBV6-1 and J usage is TRBJ1-1; no clear D. V was trimmed by 4 bases and J by 5 bases, leaving 11 bases between them. CDR1 is MNHNS, CDR2 SASEGT, per germline. This CDR3 region has 13 residues. The CDR3 DNA follows: TGTGCCAGCAGTGTTTTCCCGAAAACTGAAGCTTTCTTT. Protein sequence: CASSVFPKTEAFF.